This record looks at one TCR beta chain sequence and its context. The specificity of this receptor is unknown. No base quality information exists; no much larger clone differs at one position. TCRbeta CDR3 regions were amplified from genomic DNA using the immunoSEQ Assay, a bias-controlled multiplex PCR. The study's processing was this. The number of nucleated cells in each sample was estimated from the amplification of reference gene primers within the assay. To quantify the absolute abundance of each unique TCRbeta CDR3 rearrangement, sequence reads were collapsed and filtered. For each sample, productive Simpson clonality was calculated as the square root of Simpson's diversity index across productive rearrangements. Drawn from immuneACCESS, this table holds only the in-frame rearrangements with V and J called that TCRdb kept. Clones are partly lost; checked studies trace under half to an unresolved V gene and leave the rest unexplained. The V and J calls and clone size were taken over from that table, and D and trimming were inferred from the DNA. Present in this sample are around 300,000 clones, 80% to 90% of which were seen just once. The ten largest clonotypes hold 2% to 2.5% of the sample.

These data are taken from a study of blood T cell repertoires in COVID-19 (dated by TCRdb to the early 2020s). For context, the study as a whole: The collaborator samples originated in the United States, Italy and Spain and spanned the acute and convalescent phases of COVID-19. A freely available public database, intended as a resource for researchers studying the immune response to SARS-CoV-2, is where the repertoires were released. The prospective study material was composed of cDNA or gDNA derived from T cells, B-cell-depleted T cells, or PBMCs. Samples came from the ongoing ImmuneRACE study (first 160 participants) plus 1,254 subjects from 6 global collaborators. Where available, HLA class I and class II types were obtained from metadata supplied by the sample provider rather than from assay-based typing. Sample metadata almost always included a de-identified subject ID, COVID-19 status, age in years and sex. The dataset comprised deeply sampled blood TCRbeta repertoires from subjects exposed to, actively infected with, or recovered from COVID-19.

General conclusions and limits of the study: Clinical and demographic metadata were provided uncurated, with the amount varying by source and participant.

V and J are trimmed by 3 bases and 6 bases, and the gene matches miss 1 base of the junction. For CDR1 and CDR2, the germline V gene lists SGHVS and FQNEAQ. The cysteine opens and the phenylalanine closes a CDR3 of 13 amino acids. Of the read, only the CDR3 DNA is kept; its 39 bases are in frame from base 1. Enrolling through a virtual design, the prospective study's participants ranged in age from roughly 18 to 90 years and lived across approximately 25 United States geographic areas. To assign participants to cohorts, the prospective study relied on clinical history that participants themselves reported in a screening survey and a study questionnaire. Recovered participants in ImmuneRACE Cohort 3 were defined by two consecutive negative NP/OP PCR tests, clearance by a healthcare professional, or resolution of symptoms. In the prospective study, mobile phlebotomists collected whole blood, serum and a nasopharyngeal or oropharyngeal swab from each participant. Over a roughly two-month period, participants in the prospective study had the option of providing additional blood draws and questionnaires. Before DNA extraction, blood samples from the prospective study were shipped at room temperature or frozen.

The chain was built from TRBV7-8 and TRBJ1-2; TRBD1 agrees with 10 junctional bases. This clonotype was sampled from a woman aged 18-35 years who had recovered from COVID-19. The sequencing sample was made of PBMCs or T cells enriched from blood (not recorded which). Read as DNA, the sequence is TGTGCCAGCAGCTTCGGGACAGGGGATGGCTACACCTTC. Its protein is CASSFGTGDGYTF. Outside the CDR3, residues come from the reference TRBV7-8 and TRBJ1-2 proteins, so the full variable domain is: GAGVSQSPRYKVAKRGQDVALRCDPISGHVSLFWYQQALGQGPEFLTYFQNEAQLDKSGLPSDRFFAERPEGSVSTLKIQRTQQEDSAVYLCASSFGTGDGYTFGSGTRLTVV.